This T cell receptor beta chain was recovered during a study of shared clonotypes between healthy human individuals. TCRdb's table, derived via immunoSEQ multiplex PCR, lists solely in-frame clones and lacks some. This sample has about 560,000 clones, with around 76% found just once. V trimming: 4 bases; J trimming: 3 bases; junction bases outside the gene matches: 6. CDR1 is SGHRS, CDR2 YFSETQ, per germline. CDR3 length: 15 residues. The source material was PBMCs. The chain uses TRBV5-1 and TRBJ2-2; 7 positions agree with TRBD2. The TCR was taken from a woman aged 40 to 50 in good health. Some clones in this sample may be carry-over from other donors' samples. The CDR3 is CASSTTSLDTGELFF. In nucleotides, the CDR3 is TGCGCCAGCAGCACGACTAGCCTCGACACCGGGGAGCTGTTTTTT.